The 5 T cell receptor beta chains below were found in one sample sequenced in a study of cytomegalovirus exposure and HLA in healthy donors. The PCR made use of 60 Vbeta and 13 Jbeta primers. The assay was immunoSEQ multiplex PCR, and TCRdb's table has in-frame clones only and misses some. The sample shows 140,000 or so clones, approximately 78% of them seen only once. Sequenced input: PBMCs. The receptors come from a woman aged 40 to 50 in good health and CMV-seropositive.

The gene calls are TRBV4-2 and TRBJ1-1; unclear D gene. Germline V gene data show CDR1 as LGHNA and CDR2 as YNFKEQ. The V end lost 0 bases, the J end lost 1 base, and 6 bases lay between the germline ends. The CDR3 length is 14 residues. CDR3 in amino acids: CASSQDRQNTEAFF. In nucleotides, the CDR3 is TGTGCCAGCAGCCAAGACAGGCAGAACACTGAAGCTTTCTTT.

The V and J genes are TRBV7-2 and TRBJ2-3; 13 nucleotides align to TRBD2. V shed 3 bases, J shed 8 bases, and the junction held 8 bases outside the gene matches. The CDR3 has 16 residues. Germline assignment: CDR1 SGHTA and CDR2 FQGNSA. DNA of the CDR3: TGTGCCAGCAGCTTTGGGACTAGCGGGGCTTGGGTTACGCAGTATTTT. It yields the protein CASSFGTSGAWVTQYF.

This clone was detected once. The V gene is TRBV11-1, the J gene TRBJ2-1, with 9 bases aligning to TRBD1. The junction had 11 bases not matched to a gene; V was cut back by 1 base and J by 7 bases. There are 17 residues in the CDR3. Per germline, CDR1 SGHAT and CDR2 FQDESV (reference sequence). In DNA, the CDR3 is TGTGCCAGCAGCTTAGTTCGGTTGGGACAGGGATGGAATGAGCAGTTCTTC. Amino acids: CASSLVRLGQGWNEQFF.

The chain has TRBV7-9 and TRBJ2-1; TRBD1 is a possible D gene (5 bases). There are 15 residues in the CDR3. Trimming removed 1 base from V and 7 bases from J, with 14 bases in between. Germline loops: CDR1 SEHNR, CDR2 FQNEAQ (reference sequence). The CDR3 nucleotides are TGTGCCAGCAGCTTAGTCCAGGGTACCCTAAATGAGCAGTTCTTC. Its protein product is CASSLVQGTLNEQFF. Full variable domain (remainder filled in from reference TRBV7-9 and TRBJ2-1): DTGVSQNPRHKITKRGQNVTFRCDPISEHNRLYWYRQTLGQGPEFLTYFQNEAQLEKSRLLSDRFSAERPKGSFSTLEIQRTEQGDSAMYLCASSLVQGTLNEQFFGPGTRLTVL.

The J gene is TRBJ2-7, the V gene TRBV19, with 9 bases identical to TRBD1. Germline-derived CDR1 and CDR2 are LNHDA and SQIVND (reference sequence). J gave up 2 bases and V 6 bases, and 5 bases lay outside the gene matches. CDR3 size: 14 residues. Here the CDR3 DNA reads TGTGCCAGTAGCCTCAGGACAGGGGCCTACGAGCAGTACTTC. It encodes CASSLRTGAYEQYF. Variable domain in full (rest from reference TRBV19 and TRBJ2-7): DGGITQSPKYLFRKEGQNVTLSCEQNLNHDAMYWYRQDPGQGLRLIYYSQIVNDFQKGDIAEGYSVSREKKESFPLTVTSAQKNPTAFYLCASSLRTGAYEQYFGPGTRLTVT.